What follows are 28 T cell receptor beta chains derived from one specimen sequenced in a study of post-analysis software for immune sequencing data. Prepared libraries of TCR beta cDNA carried unique molecular identifiers. TCRdb re-analysed the PCR reads in MiXCR, keeping a single row per CDR3 protein. The sample has some 500,000 distinct CDR3 sequences, less than 45% seen once. Points from the study as a whole: Compared with controls, patients had more of about five TRBV segments, including TRBV5-6, TRBV5-1 and TRBV20-1.

Antigen specificity for these receptors is unknown. The sequencing input was blood. The receptors originated from a girl aged 5-17 years with multiple sclerosis.

For the CDR3, the DNA is TGTGCCAGCAGCCGTGACAGGAACTGGGTTGAAAAACTGTTTTTT. Protein: CASSRDRNWVEKLFF. The chain carries TRBV7-8 and TRBJ1-4, with D perhaps matching TRBD1 (6 bases). The CDR3 contains 15 residues. The ends were cut back, 5 bases at V and 7 bases at J, with 17 bases in the middle. Looked up from germline, CDR1 is SGHVS and CDR2 is FQNEAQ.

This clonotype was observed a handful of times. This chain uses TRBV7-3 with TRBJ2-1, with D possibly being TRBD2 (5 bases). Germline V gene sequence: CDR1 SGHTA, CDR2 FQGTGA. The ends were cut back, 0 bases at V and 2 bases at J, with 8 bases in the middle. The CDR3 loop spans 15 amino acids. The CDR3 loop is CASSLTGMAYNEQFF. CDR3 nucleotide sequence: TGTGCCAGCAGCTTAACCGGGATGGCCTACAATGAGCAGTTCTTC.

This chain links TRBV27 with TRBJ2-1; D may be TRBD2 (5 bases). V was cut by 3 bases and J by 0 bases, with 9 bases left in between. CDR1 is MNHEY and CDR2 is SMNVEV in the germline V gene (reference sequence). The CDR3 covers 15 residues. This CDR3 reads CASSFERNSYNEQFF. In DNA form, the CDR3 reads TGTGCCAGCAGTTTCGAGCGGAACTCCTACAATGAGCAGTTCTTC.

The J gene is TRBJ2-1, the V gene TRBV27; 8 bases align to TRBD2. The V gene's germline CDR1 is MNHEY and CDR2 SMNVEV (reference sequence). V lost 2 bases and J lost 0; bases outside the gene matches: 12. CDR3 length: 19 amino acids. CDR3 DNA sequence: TGTGCCAGCAGTTTAGGGCTAGCGGGCTTATTAAGCTCCTACAATGAGCAGTTCTTC. Translating it yields CASSLGLAGLLSSYNEQFF.

The sample holds a few counts of this clonotype. The CDR3 nucleotides are TGTGCCAGCAGTATAATTAGCGGCCCCCATGAATCCTACGAGCAGTACTTC. Amino acids: CASSIISGPHESYEQYF. This rearrangement joins TRBV12-3 or TRBV12-4 to TRBJ2-7; maybe TRBD2 (6 bases). V lost 5 bases and J lost 1, with 21 bases in between. The CDR3 spans 17 residues.

This chain joins TRBV21-1 and TRBJ2-7; the DNA was not used to check the table's D call, TRBD1. TRBV21-1 is a known pseudogene. The CDR3 is made up of 13 amino acids. CDR3 protein: CASSKEGGYEQYF. The CDR3 DNA reads TGTGCCAGCAGCAAAGAAGGGGGCTACGAGCAGTACTTC.

Remarks on this clonotype: The junction shows a germline mismatch at one end, possibly a read error. V gene TRBV12-3 or TRBV12-4 combines with J gene TRBJ2-1; 9 bases agree with TRBD2. This CDR3 is 14 amino acids long. The CDR3 is CASTSTSGYNGQFF. CDR3 nucleotide sequence: TGTGCCAGCACCTCGACTAGCGGTTACAATGGGCAGTTCTTC.

This clonotype came up a few times. The gene calls are TRBV20-1 and TRBJ2-1, with 8 bases aligning to TRBD2. The CDR3 is 16 residues long. CDR1 DFQATT and CDR2 SNEGSKA come from the germline V gene (reference sequence). With 3 bases clipped from V and 4 bases from J, the junction kept 11 bases outside the gene matches. The CDR3 nucleotides are TGCAGTGCTAGGGAGGAATCGGCGGGAGGATACAATGAGCAGTTCTTC. As protein: CSAREESAGGYNEQFF.

V usage is TRBV4-2 and J usage is TRBJ2-5; 9 nucleotides line up with TRBD1. Looked up from germline, CDR1 is LGHNA and CDR2 is YNFKEQ. The junction had 4 bases not matched to a gene; V was cut back by 0 bases and J by 2 bases. This CDR3 is built from 16 residues. As DNA, the CDR3 is TGTGCCAGCAGCCAAGATCTCGGGACAGGGCAAGAGACCCAGTACTTC. This translates into CASSQDLGTGQETQYF.

Details on this clonotype: The junction departs from germline at one end; a sequencing error may be responsible. This chain connects TRBV11-2 to TRBJ2-3; possibly TRBD1 or TRBD2 for D (5 bases each). Germline CDR1 is SGHAT and CDR2 is FQNNGV. This CDR3 comprises 12 residues. The CDR3 is CASSLEGTTQYF. The CDR3 DNA reads TGTGCCAGCAGCCTAGAAGGGACTACGCAGTATTTT.

V and J are TRBV5-1 and TRBJ2-7; no clear D. V lost 1 base and J lost 7, with 12 bases in between. CDR1 and CDR2 from the germline V gene are SGHRS and YFSETQ. This CDR3 is 13 amino acids long. CDR3 bases: TGCGCCAGCAGCTTGTTGGGATACAATGAGCAGTACTTC. This sequence encodes CASSLLGYNEQYF.

This chain uses TRBV3-1 with TRBJ2-7; D not resolved. There are 15 residues in the CDR3. Germline CDR1 is LGHDT and CDR2 is YNNKEL (reference sequence). V lost 1 base to trimming and J lost 0 bases, with 10 bases between them. The CDR3 DNA reads as TGTGCCAGCAGCCAAGGTGGTTCTAGCTCCTACGAGCAGTACTTC. Its translation is CASSQGGSSSYEQYF.

The chain combines TRBV5-1 with TRBJ2-1; 8 bases are shared with TRBD2. This CDR3 is 17 amino acids long. CDR1 is SGHRS, CDR2 YFSETQ, per germline. The V gene end was trimmed by 4 bases and the J gene end by 7 bases; junction bases not matched to a gene: 16. In nucleotides, the CDR3 is TGCGCCAGCAGCCGTCAATTACCGGGACTAGTTAAAAATGAGCAGTTCTTC. This gives the protein CASSRQLPGLVKNEQFF.

The V call is TRBV5-6, the J call TRBJ1-2; 9 bases align to TRBD1. This CDR3 region has 15 residues. Trimming cost V 0 bases and J 4 bases; bases outside gene matches: 4. Germline CDR1 reads SGHDT; CDR2 reads YYEEEE. The CDR3: CASSLGGTGPYGYTF. In DNA, the CDR3 is TGTGCCAGCAGCTTGGGAGGGACAGGGCCCTATGGCTACACCTTC.

This chain links TRBV20-1 with TRBJ2-7; 9 bases fit TRBD1. J was trimmed by 3 bases and V by 5 bases; bases with no gene match: 11. The CDR3 consists of 15 residues. Germline lookup yields CDR1 DFQATT and CDR2 SNEGSKA (reference sequence). CDR3 coding DNA: TGCAGTGCTTTACCCCCCGGGACAGGGTTCTACGAGCAGTACTTC. Residues: CSALPPGTGFYEQYF.

The chain links TRBV6-6 to TRBJ2-5; 11 bases map to TRBD2. The CDR3 length is 15 residues. With 6 bases clipped from V and 13 bases from J, the junction kept 16 bases outside the gene matches. Germline V gene data show CDR1 as MNHNY and CDR2 as SVGAGI (reference sequence). CDR3 sequence: CASRNSGRAVMERYF. For the CDR3, the DNA is TGTGCCAGCAGGAATAGCGGGAGGGCCGTTATGGAGCGGTACTTC.

The chain joins TRBV7-9 to TRBJ1-1, with D uncertain. Germline CDR1 and CDR2: SEHNR and FQNEAQ (reference sequence). This CDR3 is built from 14 residues. V was pared by 7 bases and J by 8 bases, with 20 bases between. DNA for the CDR3: TGTGCCAGCATCCCTACCCGAGACGGCCACGAAGCTTTCTTT. It specifies CASIPTRDGHEAFF.

This clonotype came up a few times. This chain uses TRBV28 with TRBJ2-3, with D possibly TRBD2 on 5 matching bases. Trimming shortened V by 7 bases and J by 6 bases, and 17 bases separated the two germline ends. The CDR3 extends over 14 amino acids. Germline CDR1 MDHEN, CDR2 SYDVKM. For the CDR3, the DNA is TGTGCCAGCAAACCGGGAACTTCCCGTGATACGCAGTATTTT. Translating it yields CASKPGTSRDTQYF.

This clonotype was detected a few times. This sequence joins TRBV28 and TRBJ2-7, with 8 bases aligning to TRBD1. V gave up 3 bases and J gave up 4 bases; unmatched junction bases: 5. The CDR3 spans 14 residues. CDR1 is MDHEN and CDR2 is SYDVKM in the germline V gene. The CDR3, as DNA: TGTGCCAGCAGTTTGCTGGGACAGGCTTACGAGCAGTACTTC. It yields the protein CASSLLGQAYEQYF.

The chain has TRBV7-2 and TRBJ2-3; 7 positions agree with TRBD1. Germline-derived CDR1 and CDR2 are SGHTA and FQGNSA. The CDR3 extends over 15 amino acids. The V segment lost 4 bases and the J segment 3 bases; nucleotides outside the gene matches: 7. In DNA, the CDR3 is TGTGCCAGCAGCTCGGGACAGCCTCGTACAGATACGCAGTATTTT. Its protein is CASSSGQPRTDTQYF.

This rearrangement joins TRBV6-6 to TRBJ2-4, with 8 nucleotides matching TRBD2. Germline V CDR1 and CDR2: MNHNY, SVGAGI (reference sequence). The length of the CDR3 is 14 residues. V lost 7 bases, J lost 3 bases, and 5 bases stayed unmatched. In DNA, the CDR3 is TGTGCCAGCATCCCCGGGGGGGACAAAAACATTCAGTACTTC. This codes for CASIPGGDKNIQYF.

In this sample, this clonotype turned up a few times. The gene calls are TRBV3-1 and TRBJ2-7; D call uncertain. V shed 1 base and J shed 0 bases, with 7 bases lying between them. CDR3 size: 14 residues. Germline CDR1 LGHDT, CDR2 YNNKEL (reference sequence). CDR3 nucleotide sequence: TGTGCCAGCAGCCAAGTCGGACCCTCCTACGAGCAGTACTTC. Its protein is CASSQVGPSYEQYF.

The chain joins TRBV20-1 to TRBJ2-5, with TRBD1 matching over 7 bases. The J call could be wrong; TRBJ2-7 is a better fit for the DNA end. CDR3 length: 12 residues. Germline CDR1 reads DFQATT; CDR2 reads SNEGSKA (reference sequence). CDR3 residues: CSASRQGYEQYF. CDR3 sequence (DNA): TGCAGTGCTTCACGACAGGGCTACGAGCAGTACTTC.

V usage is TRBV11-2 and J usage is TRBJ2-1; no definite D call. Trimming left V 5 bases short and J 6 bases short, with 5 bases between. In germline, CDR1 is SGHAT, CDR2 FQNNGV. This CDR3 contains 11 residues. This chain's CDR3 is CASSIFNEQFF. Written as DNA, the CDR3 is TGTGCCAGCAGCATATTCAATGAGCAGTTCTTC.

This clonotype was seen only a few times. The chain uses TRBV2 and TRBJ2-1; tentative D call: TRBD1 (5 bases). The germline V gene encodes CDR1 SNHLY and CDR2 FYNNEI. The V gene lost 6 bases and the J gene lost 7 bases, with 13 bases spanning the gap. The CDR3 runs to 13 residues. The CDR3: CASRYRFLNEQFF. The CDR3 DNA sequence: TGTGCCAGCAGGTACAGGTTTTTGAATGAGCAGTTCTTC. Looking up the rest from reference TRBV2 and TRBJ2-1 gives the full variable domain: EPEVTQTPSHQVTQMGQEVILRCVPISNHLYFYWYRQILGQKVEFLVSFYNNEISEKSEIFDDQFSVERPDGSNFTLKIRSTKLEDSAMYFCASRYRFLNEQFFGPGTRLTVL.

This sequence joins TRBV20-1 and TRBJ2-7; 12 nucleotides align to TRBD2. Germline CDR1 is DFQATT and CDR2 is SNEGSKA (reference sequence). The CDR3 is made up of 14 amino acids. Germline trimming cut 7 bases from V and 2 bases from J; bases unmatched to any gene: 6. CDR3 nucleotide sequence: TGCAGTGTCCCGAGGACTAGCGGGGCCTACGAGCAGTACTTC. Its translation: CSVPRTSGAYEQYF.

This clonotype has only a few counts. The rearrangement uses TRBV27 and TRBJ1-4; 8 bases are a match to TRBD1. This CDR3 comprises 15 residues. Unmatched junction bases numbered 8, after V lost 6 bases and J lost 5 bases. Germline V gives CDR1 MNHEY, CDR2 SMNVEV (reference sequence). The CDR3: CASRLDRGPNEKLFF. The CDR3 nucleotides read TGTGCCAGCAGACTAGACAGGGGTCCAAATGAAAAACTGTTTTTT.

V and J are TRBV5-1 and TRBJ1-5; D possibly corresponds to TRBD1 (6 bases). V was trimmed by 4 bases and J by 2 bases, leaving 13 bases between them. This CDR3 comprises 15 residues. Germline V gene data show CDR1 as SGHRS and CDR2 as YFSETQ. This chain's CDR3 is CASSPGGRGNQPQHF. The CDR3 DNA is TGCGCCAGCAGCCCGGGGGGCCGAGGCAATCAGCCCCAGCATTTT. Using reference TRBV5-1 and TRBJ1-5 for the parts outside the CDR3, the full variable domain is KAGVTQTPRYLIKTRGQQVTLSCSPISGHRSVSWYQQTPGQGLQFLFEYFSETQRNKGNFPGRFSGRQFSNSRSEMNVSTLELGDSALYLCASSPGGRGNQPQHFGDGTRLSIL.